These 31 T cell receptor beta chains originate from one sample sequenced in a study of CD8 T cells in ankylosing spondylitis. Study outcomes and limitations: A TCR beta motif of about eight highly homologous variants appeared characteristic of ankylosing spondylitis blood.

Using its own MiXCR run on the 5' RACE reads, TCRdb lists one record per CDR3 protein. The sample comprises approximately 550,000 distinct CDR3 sequences, 10% to 15% of which are singletons, and about 6.5% rests with the top ten. These receptors lack a known antigen. Sequenced: blood, either unsorted or a sorted T cell fraction (not recorded which). These receptors originate from a male donor with ankylosing spondylitis.

Many counts were recorded for this clonotype. The J gene is TRBJ2-2, the V gene TRBV10-3, with D perhaps given as TRBD1 or TRBD2 (5 bases each). CDR1 is ENHRY and CDR2 is SYGVKD in the germline V gene. The CDR3 extends over 15 amino acids. V lost 2 bases and J lost 7, with 14 bases in between. CDR3 in DNA: TGTGCCATCAGTGAGCCCAGAGGGCAGGGCGGGGAGCTGTTTTTT. Translation: CAISEPRGQGGELFF.

This clonotype appeared a few times. The gene calls are TRBV7-6 and TRBJ2-7; maybe TRBD2 (5 bases). Germline lookup yields CDR1 SGHVS and CDR2 FNYEAQ. Trimming left V 3 bases short and J 1 base short, with 10 bases between. The CDR3 runs 14 residues. The CDR3 sequence: CASSFGAGSYEQYF. In DNA, the CDR3 is TGTGCCAGCAGCTTCGGTGCGGGTTCCTACGAGCAGTACTTC.

This clonotype appeared a few times. The chain employs TRBV6-1 and TRBJ2-6, with D perhaps given as TRBD1 or TRBD2 (6 bases each). The CDR3 totals 18 residues. Germline V gene sequence: CDR1 MNHNS, CDR2 SASEGT. The V and J ends lost 8 bases and 2 bases respectively, with 22 bases between them. The CDR3 DNA is TGTGCCAGCTCACCCGGGGGCGCGTATACAACTGGGGCCAACGTCCTGACTTTC. This encodes CASSPGGAYTTGANVLTF.

This clonotype was recorded a few times. V gene TRBV7-9 combines with J gene TRBJ1-3, with D possibly matching TRBD1 (5 bases). From germline, CDR1 is SEHNR and CDR2 FQNEAQ (reference sequence). The CDR3 contains 16 residues. V lost 5 bases and J lost 1, with 15 bases in between. Written as DNA, the CDR3 is TGTGCCAGCAGCCCGGGACTCGTCGGATCTGGAAACACCATATATTTT. Encoded protein: CASSPGLVGSGNTIYF. Together with reference TRBV7-9 and TRBJ1-3, the CDR3 gives the full variable domain: DTGVSQNPRHKITKRGQNVTFRCDPISEHNRLYWYRQTLGQGPEFLTYFQNEAQLEKSRLLSDRFSAERPKGSFSTLEIQRTEQGDSAMYLCASSPGLVGSGNTIYFGEGSWLTVV.

This chain joins TRBV30 and TRBJ2-1, with TRBD2 identical over 11 bases. The germline CDR1 and CDR2 sequences are GTSNPN and SVGIG (reference sequence). This CDR3 spans 18 amino acids. J gave up 10 bases and V 0 bases, and 17 bases lay outside the gene matches. The CDR3 DNA reads TGTGCCTGGAGTGTAAGTTTTGTGGCTAGCGGGAGGCACTTAGAGCAGTTCTTC. It translates to CAWSVSFVASGRHLEQFF.

This clonotype occurred many times. This chain links TRBV12-3 or TRBV12-4 with TRBJ1-2, with 10 bases aligning to TRBD1. The CDR3 loop spans 15 amino acids. V lost 5 bases and J lost 1; bases outside the gene matches: 4. CDR3 region: CASSPGQGFNYGYTF. The DNA of the CDR3 is TGTGCCAGCAGTCCGGGACAGGGGTTTAACTATGGCTACACCTTC.

The chain combines TRBV2 with TRBJ2-7; D possibly matches TRBD1 or TRBD2 (6 bases each). This CDR3 has 14 amino acids. CDR1 is SNHLY, CDR2 FYNNEI, per germline. Deletions cut 5 bases from V and 1 base from J, with 12 bases between. This CDR3 is CASSPGGISYEQYF. As DNA, the CDR3 is TGTGCCAGCAGTCCCGGGGGCATTTCCTACGAGCAGTACTTC.

The CDR3 DNA is TGTGCCAACATGCAGGGTTCGGGGGCCAACGTCCTGACTTTC. Translated, it gives CANMQGSGANVLTF. The chain carries TRBV6-1 and TRBJ2-6, with a possible D match to TRBD1 (5 bases). This CDR3 is 14 amino acids long. V was shortened by 10 bases and J by 4 bases, with 14 bases between the two germline ends. Germline V gene lookup returns CDR1 MNHNS and CDR2 SASEGT.

The chain is built from TRBV20-1 and TRBJ2-4; D is uncertain. V lost 3 bases to trimming and J lost 4 bases, with 10 bases between them. The CDR3 has 13 residues. Germline V gene lookup returns CDR1 DFQATT and CDR2 SNEGSKA (reference sequence). The CDR3 sequence: CSARFQEKNIQYF. The CDR3 coding sequence is TGCAGTGCTAGGTTTCAGGAGAAAAACATTCAGTACTTC.

This clonotype was found a few times. The rearrangement uses TRBV28 and TRBJ2-1; 9 nucleotides agree with TRBD1. The CDR3 runs 14 residues. Germline CDR1 reads MDHEN; CDR2 reads SYDVKM. The ends lost 2 bases at V and 6 bases at J; junction bases unmatched: 2. The chain's CDR3 is CASSLGTGINEQFF. CDR3 bases: TGTGCCAGCAGTTTAGGGACAGGGATCAATGAGCAGTTCTTC.

J is TRBJ2-5 and V is TRBV3-1; D possibly corresponds to TRBD2 (6 bases). The CDR3 runs to 14 residues. V was clipped by 7 bases and J by 1 base, with 13 bases between them. Germline lookup yields CDR1 LGHDT and CDR2 YNNKEL (reference sequence). Here the CDR3 reads CASNYGTVQETQYF. DNA of the CDR3: TGTGCCAGCAATTACGGGACTGTCCAAGAGACCCAGTACTTC.

V usage is TRBV6-1 and J usage is TRBJ1-5; 7 nucleotides line up with TRBD1. The junction had 5 bases not matched to a gene; V was cut back by 8 bases and J by 4 bases. The CDR3 spans 13 residues. Germline CDR1 reads MNHNS; CDR2 reads SASEGT. The CDR3 reads CASLGGWNQPQHF. Written as DNA, the CDR3 is TGTGCCAGCCTAGGGGGCTGGAATCAGCCCCAGCATTTT.

This clonotype has at least ten counts. The genes are TRBV4-2 and TRBJ2-3, with 11 bases fitting TRBD2. Trimming took 4 bases from V and 1 from J; bases not matched to a gene: 7. Germline V lookup: CDR1 LGHNA, CDR2 YNFKEQ. The CDR3 is made up of 17 amino acids. This chain's CDR3 is CASSLGTSGKRTDTQYF. The CDR3 DNA is TGTGCCAGCAGCCTAGGGACTAGCGGAAAACGCACAGATACGCAGTATTTT.

The chain couples TRBV5-1 to TRBJ2-1; D tentatively fits TRBD1 or TRBD2 (5 bases each). The CDR3 spans 15 residues. V was trimmed by 6 bases and J by 6 bases, leaving 19 bases between them. From germline, CDR1 is SGHRS and CDR2 YFSETQ. CDR3 region: CASTGTPLELNEQFF. As DNA, the CDR3 is TGCGCCAGCACTGGGACCCCACTAGAACTCAATGAGCAGTTCTTC.

In nucleotides, the CDR3 is TGTGCCAGCAGTGAAGGGACAGGGGATAACTATGGCTACACCTTC. Translating it yields CASSEGTGDNYGYTF. The V call is TRBV6-1, the J call TRBJ1-2, with 9 bases fitting TRBD1. Per germline, CDR1 MNHNS and CDR2 SASEGT. After removal of 1 base from V and 1 base from J, the junction contained 1 base not matched to a gene. CDR3 size: 15 residues.

V is TRBV6-2 or TRBV6-3 and J is TRBJ1-1, with D maybe TRBD1 (5 bases). V was pared by 4 bases and J by 1 base, with 16 bases between. Germline V gene lookup returns CDR1 MNHEY and CDR2 SVGEGT. The CDR3 is made up of 16 amino acids. The CDR3 coding sequence is TGTGCCAGCAGTTCGCAGGGCCAGGATGGGAACACTGAAGCTTTCTTT. This gives the protein CASSSQGQDGNTEAFF.

The rearrangement joins TRBV28 to TRBJ1-5; maybe TRBD1 (5 bases). Germline CDR1 MDHEN, CDR2 SYDVKM. This CDR3 spans 16 amino acids. The V end lost 6 bases, the J end lost 4 bases, and 19 bases lay between the germline ends. CDR3 nucleotides: TGTGCCAGCAGGGGGAACGGGGCGACGGGTAATCAGCCCCAGCATTTT. Its translation is CASRGNGATGNQPQHF.

V gene TRBV5-1 combines with J gene TRBJ1-1; the D is unclear. The CDR3 runs to 15 residues. Trimming left V 4 bases short and J 3 bases short, with 16 bases between. The germline V gene has CDR1 SGHRS and CDR2 YFSETQ. In DNA form, the CDR3 reads TGCGCCAGCAGCCTGGGATCAGTAAGGGACACTGAAGCTTTCTTT. Its protein product is CASSLGSVRDTEAFF.

The rearrangement uses TRBV20-1 and TRBJ2-3; D may match TRBD1 or TRBD2 (6 bases each). Germline CDR1 DFQATT, CDR2 SNEGSKA (reference sequence). The CDR3 runs 15 residues. Trimming took off 6 bases at V and 4 bases at J, with 20 bases between the two ends. CDR3 sequence reads: CSATGGQGRADTQYF. The CDR3 DNA reads TGCAGTGCGACCGGGGGCCAGGGTAGGGCAGATACGCAGTATTTT.

This clonotype showed up just a few times. This chain uses TRBV25-1 with TRBJ1-4; D remains unclear. Trimming pared 6 bases from V and 3 bases from J, leaving 8 bases between. The CDR3 totals 13 residues. Looked up from germline, CDR1 is MGHDK and CDR2 is SYGVNS. The CDR3 here is CASRGRANEKLFF. CDR3 bases: TGTGCCAGCAGAGGGAGGGCTAATGAAAAACTGTTTTTT.

V usage is TRBV28 and J usage is TRBJ1-5; D gene uncertain. Germline values: CDR1 MDHEN, CDR2 SYDVKM. The V and J ends lost 3 bases and 2 bases respectively, with 8 bases between them. CDR3 length: 14 residues. The CDR3 region has the DNA TGTGCCAGCAGTTTCTTAGCAGGCAATCAGCCCCAGCATTTT. Translation: CASSFLAGNQPQHF.

The table lists this clonotype with a few counts. The chain links TRBV6-1 to TRBJ2-1, with D perhaps TRBD2 (5 bases). Germline loops: CDR1 MNHNS, CDR2 SASEGT. The V end was cut by 3 bases, the J end by 7 bases, with 13 bases between. The CDR3 is 14 residues long. As DNA, the CDR3 is TGTGCCAGCAGTGAGAGGGAACAATATAATGAGCAGTTCTTC. This encodes CASSEREQYNEQFF.

In its sample, this clonotype was seen many times. The V and J genes are TRBV5-1 and TRBJ2-3, with D maybe TRBD2 (6 bases). With 4 bases removed from V and 2 bases from J, the gap between germline ends came to 8 bases. Germline V lookup: CDR1 SGHRS, CDR2 YFSETQ. The CDR3 totals 13 residues. The CDR3 sequence: CASSGGTTDTQYF. The CDR3 coding sequence is TGCGCCAGCAGCGGCGGGACCACAGATACGCAGTATTTT.

This clonotype was found a few times. This sequence joins TRBV5-1 and TRBJ1-6; 7 bases align to TRBD1. Germline values: CDR1 SGHRS, CDR2 YFSETQ. This CDR3 region has 15 residues. The junction had 3 bases not matched to a gene; V was cut back by 2 bases and J by 4 bases. This chain's CDR3 is CASSLQGIYNSPLHF. In DNA form, the CDR3 reads TGCGCCAGCAGCTTACAGGGGATATATAATTCACCCCTCCACTTT.

V is TRBV7-8 and J is TRBJ2-1; the match to TRBD2 covers 14 bases. V was pared by 4 bases and J by 8 bases, with 7 bases of the junction left unmatched. The V gene's germline CDR1 is SGHVS and CDR2 FQNEAQ. The CDR3 loop spans 16 amino acids. CDR3 sequence reads: CASSSRLAGGYDEQFF. DNA for the CDR3: TGTGCCAGCAGCTCCCGACTAGCGGGAGGGTACGATGAGCAGTTCTTC. Based on the CDR3 plus reference TRBV7-8 and TRBJ2-1, the full variable domain is GAGVSQSPRYKVAKRGQDVALRCDPISGHVSLFWYQQALGQGPEFLTYFQNEAQLDKSGLPSDRFFAERPEGSVSTLKIQRTQQEDSAVYLCASSSRLAGGYDEQFFGPGTRLTVL.

This chain connects TRBV7-6 to TRBJ2-7; possible D gene TRBD1, 6 bases. Trimming took 1 base from V and 4 from J, leaving 20 bases between them. CDR3 length: 17 amino acids. The V gene's germline CDR1 is SGHVS and CDR2 FNYEAQ. The CDR3 region is CASSLGGHLSSAYEQYF. CDR3 DNA: TGTGCCAGCAGCTTAGGGGGACATCTCTCGTCGGCTTACGAGCAGTACTTC.

The genes are TRBV5-1 and TRBJ2-7; 9 bases line up with TRBD2. The CDR3 is 18 residues long. Germline V gives CDR1 SGHRS, CDR2 YFSETQ. J was trimmed by 0 bases and V by 0 bases; bases with no gene match: 10. Here the CDR3 reads CASSLADCGRASSYEQYF. In nucleotides, the CDR3 is TGCGCCAGCAGCTTGGCCGATTGCGGGAGGGCCAGCTCCTACGAGCAGTACTTC.

This clonotype showed up just a few times. The rearrangement joins TRBV7-2 to TRBJ1-1; 7 bases line up with TRBD1. CDR3 length: 15 amino acids. V lost 5 bases to trimming and J lost 2 bases; unmatched junction nucleotides: 8. From germline, CDR1 is SGHTA and CDR2 FQGNSA. The CDR3 here is CASSRKTGTNTEAFF. As DNA, the CDR3 is TGTGCCAGCAGCCGAAAGACAGGGACTAACACTGAAGCTTTCTTT.

This clonotype appeared many times. The CDR3 protein is CSEASQGQDTQYF. The CDR3 bases are TGCAGTGAGGCTAGCCAGGGACAAGATACGCAGTATTTT. The chain employs TRBV20-1 and TRBJ2-3; D perhaps matches TRBD1 (6 bases). Per germline, CDR1 DFQATT and CDR2 SNEGSKA (reference sequence). This CDR3 comprises 13 residues. Trimming pared 7 bases from V and 5 bases from J, leaving 16 bases between.

This chain joins TRBV20-1 and TRBJ2-2, with no clear D. Between the trimmed V and J ends, which lost 7 bases and 1 base, there was a span of 4 bases. The CDR3 extends over 11 amino acids. CDR1 DFQATT and CDR2 SNEGSKA come from the germline V gene (reference sequence). CDR3 loop: CSGLNTGELFF. DNA for the CDR3: TGCAGTGGGCTGAACACCGGGGAGCTGTTTTTT.

This clonotype was detected a few times. The genes are TRBV4-1 and TRBJ1-5, with TRBD1 as a possible D gene (6 bases). This CDR3 has 18 amino acids. V lost 0 bases and J 0 bases, leaving 15 bases between the germline ends. The germline V gene encodes CDR1 MGHRA and CDR2 YSYEKL. This CDR3 reads CASSQDRVGQYSNQPQHF. In DNA, the CDR3 is TGCGCCAGCAGCCAAGATAGGGTAGGACAGTATAGCAATCAGCCCCAGCATTTT.